The 10 T cell receptor beta chains below come from one sample, sequenced in a study of blood T cell repertoires in COVID-19. This table comes from immunoSEQ multiplex PCR, and its TCRdb copy is limited to in-frame clones, with some not included. This table holds fewer than 500,000 clones, 86% found once. Sequencing was done on a sample of peripheral blood. These receptors were obtained from a woman aged 30 to 39 with active or convalescent COVID-19.

The chain uses TRBV4-1 and TRBJ2-7; perhaps TRBD2 as D (6 bases). This CDR3 is built from 15 residues. Germline CDR1 and CDR2: MGHRA and YSYEKL. Trimming pared 1 base from V and 0 bases from J, leaving 10 bases between. CDR3 DNA: TGCGCCAGCAGCCAAGTACGGGGGAGCTCCTACGAGCAGTACTTC. Translation gives CASSQVRGSSYEQYF.

The chain couples TRBV30 to TRBJ2-2; D unclear. Trimming removed 2 bases from V and 0 bases from J, with 16 bases in between. The germline gives CDR1 GTSNPN, CDR2 SVGIG (reference sequence). The CDR3 sequence is 17 residues long. DNA for the CDR3: TGTGCCTGGAGTTATCTCCAGGCCCGCGCGAACACCGGGGAGCTGTTTTTT. Protein sequence: CAWSYLQARANTGELFF.

The chain joins TRBV29-1 to TRBJ1-1; D may be TRBD1 (5 bases). CDR1 is SQVTM, CDR2 ANQGSEA, per germline. This CDR3 comprises 14 residues. V was trimmed by 2 bases and J by 0 bases, leaving 10 bases between them. The CDR3 nucleotides are TGCAGCGTTGAACTCAGGGCCTTGAACACTGAAGCTTTCTTT. Protein: CSVELRALNTEAFF.

J is TRBJ2-1 and V is TRBV27; 7 bases map to TRBD1. This CDR3 comprises 16 residues. J was trimmed by 3 bases and V by 3 bases; bases with no gene match: 8. Germline V gives CDR1 MNHEY, CDR2 SMNVEV (reference sequence). The chain's CDR3 is CASSLPTGTVYNEQFF. The CDR3 bases are TGTGCCAGCAGTTTGCCCACCGGGACAGTCTACAATGAGCAGTTCTTC.

The chain employs TRBV21-1 and TRBJ1-1. TRBV21-1 is deemed a pseudogene. The CDR3 sequence is 16 residues long. CDR3 protein: CASSKGGSHGGTEAFF. CDR3 nucleotides: TGTGCCAGCAGCAAAGGAGGGAGTCACGGAGGCACTGAAGCTTTCTTT.

V gene TRBV7-9 combines with J gene TRBJ2-2; 7 bases map to TRBD1. Germline loops: CDR1 SEHNR, CDR2 FQNEAQ (reference sequence). V lost 5 bases to trimming and J lost 6 bases; unmatched junction nucleotides: 3. This CDR3 region has 13 residues. CDR3 loop: CASSRTGAGELFF. The DNA of the CDR3 is TGTGCCAGCAGCAGAACAGGGGCCGGGGAGCTGTTTTTT.

The V call is TRBV10-3, the J call TRBJ1-1; D not certain. V was shortened by 10 bases and J by 1 base, with 13 bases between the two germline ends. CDR3 length: 13 residues. Germline V gene sequence: CDR1 ENHRY, CDR2 SYGVKD. CDR3 bases: TGTGCCACTTCTACGTCCACGAACACTGAAGCTTTCTTT. Translation gives CATSTSTNTEAFF.

The V and J genes are TRBV6-5 and TRBJ2-2; TRBD2 is a possible D gene (5 bases). The germline V gene has CDR1 MNHEY and CDR2 SVGAGI. This CDR3 contains 14 residues. V was pared by 6 bases and J by 4 bases, with 12 bases between. CDR3: CASRRGPGTGELFF. CDR3 nucleotide sequence: TGTGCCAGCAGACGAGGGCCTGGCACCGGGGAGCTGTTTTTT.

V gene TRBV5-8 combines with J gene TRBJ1-5, with D unclear. The V gene lost 5 bases and the J gene lost 0 bases, with 15 bases spanning the gap. The CDR3 has 16 residues. The germline CDR1 and CDR2 sequences are SGHTS and YDEGEE. CDR3 sequence: CASSFGSHISNQPQHF. CDR3 nucleotide sequence: TGTGCCAGCAGTTTTGGCTCCCATATTAGCAATCAGCCCCAGCATTTT.

This sequence joins TRBV19 and TRBJ2-1, with D perhaps matching TRBD2 (6 bases). Trimming took off 3 bases at V and 7 bases at J, with 16 bases between the two ends. The CDR3 loop spans 15 amino acids. Germline assignment: CDR1 LNHDA and CDR2 SQIVND (reference sequence). The CDR3 DNA reads as TGTGCCAGTAGTATTTCTGGTACGGGGGTAAATGAGCAGTTCTTC. Translated: CASSISGTGVNEQFF. The full variable domain, rest sourced from reference TRBV19 and TRBJ2-1, is DGGITQSPKYLFRKEGQNVTLSCEQNLNHDAMYWYRQDPGQGLRLIYYSQIVNDFQKGDIAEGYSVSREKKESFPLTVTSAQKNPTAFYLCASSISGTGVNEQFFGPGTRLTVL.